The 21 T cell receptor beta chains presented below share a single source sample, sequenced in a study of cytomegalovirus exposure and HLA in healthy donors. Primers: 60 Vbeta forward and 13 Jbeta reverse. Generated by immunoSEQ multiplex PCR, the TCRdb table keeps only in-frame clones and is missing some. The sample consists of 210,000 or so clones, 65% to 80% of them appearing once. The sequenced sample was PBMCs. These receptors all come from a middle-aged man in good health and CMV-seronegative.

The chain uses TRBV7-3 and TRBJ2-1; 11 bases agree with TRBD2. V shed 5 bases and J 7 bases; nucleotides not matched to a gene: 4. The CDR3 contains 14 residues. Germline assignment: CDR1 SGHTA and CDR2 FQGTGA. CDR3 nucleotides: TGTGCCAGCAGCCCGGGACTAGCGGAAAATGAGCAGTTCTTC. Amino acids: CASSPGLAENEQFF.

The chain has TRBV7-2 and TRBJ2-7; 9 nucleotides line up with TRBD1. Germline V gene sequence: CDR1 SGHTA, CDR2 FQGNSA. Losses at the gene ends were 5 bases for V and 6 bases for J; bases not matched to a gene: 8. The CDR3 has 14 residues. CDR3 coding DNA: TGTGCCAGCAGCCGGGACAGGGAACCATCCGAGCAGTACTTC. Translated: CASSRDREPSEQYF.

A few counts support this clone. V usage is TRBV27 and J usage is TRBJ2-7, with TRBD2 identical over 7 bases. CDR3 size: 15 residues. Germline trimming cut 4 bases from V and 5 bases from J; bases unmatched to any gene: 11. Germline loops: CDR1 MNHEY, CDR2 SMNVEV (reference sequence). CDR3 DNA sequence: TGTGCCAGCAGTTGGTCTGCGGGAGATCGGGACGAGCAGTACTTC. This gives the protein CASSWSAGDRDEQYF.

V usage is TRBV9 and J usage is TRBJ1-3, with 8 bases fitting TRBD1. The germline V gene encodes CDR1 SGDLS and CDR2 YYNGEE. The V segment lost 4 bases and the J segment 7 bases; nucleotides outside the gene matches: 4. The CDR3 is 13 amino acids. The CDR3 nucleotides read TGTGCCAGCAGCACGGGACAGGATAACACCATATATTTT. Translation gives CASSTGQDNTIYF.

The chain joins TRBV5-6 to TRBJ2-5; D ambiguous. The J call may not be correct, given that the DNA end is closer to TRBJ2-7. Germline V gene lookup returns CDR1 SGHDT and CDR2 YYEEEE. CDR3 length: 11 amino acids. CDR3 nucleotide sequence: TGTGCCAGCAGCTCTAACTACGAGCAGTACTTC. Protein: CASSSNYEQYF.

This clone was seen once. V usage is TRBV5-1 and J usage is TRBJ2-5; the match to TRBD1 covers 10 bases. There are 16 residues in the CDR3. V lost 2 bases and J lost 2; bases outside the gene matches: 6. Germline V gene sequence: CDR1 SGHRS, CDR2 YFSETQ. CDR3 nucleotides: TGCGCCAGCAGCTTCCCGGGACAGGGGAATCAAGAGACCCAGTACTTC. Protein sequence: CASSFPGQGNQETQYF.

This clone occurred a few times. The CDR3 loop reads CASSLFPAGDLSYEQYF. CDR3 DNA: TGCGCCAGCAGCTTGTTTCCGGCGGGAGATTTATCCTACGAGCAGTACTTC. The rearrangement joins TRBV5-1 to TRBJ2-7, with 7 bases that match TRBD2. The CDR3 runs 17 residues. After removal of 1 base from V and 1 base from J, the junction contained 11 bases not matched to a gene. CDR1 and CDR2 (germline): SGHRS, YFSETQ.

This rearrangement joins TRBV7-9 to TRBJ2-1; D is possibly TRBD1 (6 bases). The V gene's germline CDR1 is SEHNR and CDR2 FQNEAQ (reference sequence). There are 15 residues in the CDR3. V lost 5 bases, J lost 4 bases, and 15 bases lay in between. CDR3 protein: CASSRPLDRYNEQFF. DNA for the CDR3: TGTGCCAGCAGCCGCCCCCTGGACAGATACAATGAGCAGTTCTTC.

This clone was detected only once. The chain recombines TRBV27 with TRBJ2-1; D possibly corresponds to TRBD1 (6 bases). V lost 8 bases and J 10 bases, leaving 27 bases between the germline ends. This CDR3 comprises 16 residues. Germline CDR1 is MNHEY and CDR2 is SMNVEV (reference sequence). The CDR3: CASGHNTGHLSIEQFF. The CDR3 nucleotides read TGTGCCAGCGGCCATAACACGGGACACCTATCTATCGAGCAGTTCTTC.

This clone occurred a few times. V usage is TRBV19 and J usage is TRBJ2-3; the match to TRBD1 covers 8 bases. The CDR3 length is 17 residues. Losses at the gene ends were 4 bases for V and 0 bases for J; bases not matched to a gene: 9. CDR1 LNHDA and CDR2 SQIVND come from the germline V gene (reference sequence). The CDR3 spells CASSNRRQGRSTDTQYF. In DNA form, the CDR3 reads TGTGCCAGTAGTAACAGACGACAGGGGAGGAGCACAGATACGCAGTATTTT.

The CDR3 reads CASSSPLDRVSPLHF. In nucleotides, the CDR3 is TGTGCCAGCAGCTCGCCCTTGGACAGGGTTTCACCCCTCCACTTT. The rearrangement uses TRBV7-9 and TRBJ1-6; 8 nucleotides line up with TRBD1. Germline V gives CDR1 SEHNR, CDR2 FQNEAQ (reference sequence). The V gene end was trimmed by 4 bases and the J gene end by 9 bases; junction bases not matched to a gene: 8. This CDR3 contains 15 residues. The full variable domain, in which reference TRBV7-9 and TRBJ1-6 provide the parts outside the CDR3, is DTGVSQNPRHKITKRGQNVTFRCDPISEHNRLYWYRQTLGQGPEFLTYFQNEAQLEKSRLLSDRFSAERPKGSFSTLEIQRTEQGDSAMYLCASSSPLDRVSPLHFGNGTRLTVT.

J is TRBJ2-7 and V is TRBV27; D might be TRBD1 (5 bases). The germline V gene has CDR1 MNHEY and CDR2 SMNVEV (reference sequence). The CDR3 is 14 residues long. V shed 0 bases and J shed 2 bases, with 8 bases lying between them. The CDR3 bases are TGTGCCAGCAGTTTATCAGGGGCCGCCTACGAGCAGTACTTC. Translated: CASSLSGAAYEQYF.

The J gene is TRBJ1-2, the V gene TRBV18; D is ambiguous. This CDR3 contains 12 residues. In germline, CDR1 is KGHSH, CDR2 LQKENI. Trimming stripped 5 bases from V and 6 bases from J, with 10 bases between. CDR3 protein: CASSGLRDGYTF. CDR3 coding DNA: TGTGCCAGCTCAGGGTTGCGGGATGGCTACACCTTC. Full variable domain (remainder filled in from reference TRBV18 and TRBJ1-2): NAGVMQNPRHLVRRRGQEARLRCSPMKGHSHVYWYRQLPEEGLKFMVYLQKENIIDESGMPKERFSAEFPKEGPSILRIQQVVRGDSAAYFCASSGLRDGYTFGSGTRLTVV.

This sequence joins TRBV5-1 and TRBJ2-1, with 10 bases matching TRBD2. This CDR3 region has 16 residues. Germline V CDR1 and CDR2: SGHRS, YFSETQ. J was trimmed by 4 bases and V by 4 bases; bases with no gene match: 8. CDR3: CASSALLAGPYNEQFF. The CDR3 nucleotides are TGCGCCAGCAGCGCTTTACTAGCGGGACCTTACAATGAGCAGTTCTTC.

The sample holds one count of this clone. This chain uses TRBV29-1 with TRBJ2-1; 9 bases map to TRBD2. The length of the CDR3 is 13 residues. CDR1 is SQVTM and CDR2 is ANQGSEA in the germline V gene. V was clipped by 3 bases and J by 7 bases; unmatched bases: 4. CDR3: CSVDGSGGNEQFF. The CDR3 bases are TGCAGCGTTGATGGTAGCGGGGGAAATGAGCAGTTCTTC.

The V and J genes are TRBV7-9 and TRBJ2-7, with a tentative D call TRBD1 (6 bases). CDR3 length: 15 residues. Germline V gene sequence: CDR1 SEHNR, CDR2 FQNEAQ (reference sequence). Trimming removed 0 bases from V and 2 bases from J, with 11 bases in between. CDR3 sequence (DNA): TGTGCCAGCAGCTTAGCGGGGGCCAGGGCCTACGAGCAGTACTTC. Amino acids: CASSLAGARAYEQYF.

This chain links TRBV7-6 with TRBJ2-5; the match to TRBD2 covers 8 bases. CDR3 size: 15 residues. V was pared by 0 bases and J by 1 base, with 1 base of the junction left unmatched. Germline CDR1 is SGHVS and CDR2 is FNYEAQ. CDR3 loop: CASSLAGLVQETQYF. The CDR3 DNA follows: TGTGCCAGCAGCTTAGCGGGACTAGTCCAAGAGACCCAGTACTTC. Using reference TRBV7-6 and TRBJ2-5 for the parts outside the CDR3, the full variable domain is GAGVSQSPRYKVTKRGQDVALRCDPISGHVSLYWYRQALGQGPEFLTYFNYEAQQDKSGLPNDRFSAERPEGSISTLTIQRTEQRDSAMYRCASSLAGLVQETQYFGPGTRLLVL.

The rearrangement uses TRBV29-1 and TRBJ2-3; D perhaps matches TRBD1 (5 bases). The CDR3 has 14 residues. CDR1 is SQVTM, CDR2 ANQGSEA, per germline. V lost 3 bases and J 1 base, leaving 11 bases between the germline ends. In DNA form, the CDR3 reads TGCAGCGTTGAGAGACAGCTCGGCACAGATACGCAGTATTTT. It translates to CSVERQLGTDTQYF.

V usage is TRBV19 and J usage is TRBJ2-7; 9 nucleotides agree with TRBD1. The CDR3 extends over 12 amino acids. Trimming took 8 bases from V and 7 from J; bases not matched to a gene: 6. Germline assignment: CDR1 LNHDA and CDR2 SQIVND (reference sequence). CDR3 region: CASGQGPREQYF. The CDR3 bases are TGTGCCAGTGGACAGGGGCCAAGGGAGCAGTACTTC. Supplemented by reference TRBV19 and TRBJ2-7, the full variable domain reads DGGITQSPKYLFRKEGQNVTLSCEQNLNHDAMYWYRQDPGQGLRLIYYSQIVNDFQKGDIAEGYSVSREKKESFPLTVTSAQKNPTAFYLCASGQGPREQYFGPGTRLTVT.

Notes on this clone: The junction does not match germline at one end; this may be a read error. The chain combines TRBV7-9 with TRBJ1-1; TRBD1 agrees at 7 bases. The CDR3 contains 18 residues. Germline CDR1 SEHNR, CDR2 FQNEAQ (reference sequence). This chain's CDR3 is CSSSLPGQLSRSNTEAFF. CDR3 in DNA: TGTTCCAGCAGCTTACCGGGACAGCTAAGCCGTTCGAACACTGAAGCTTTCTTT.

The count of this clone is one. The V and J genes are TRBV7-9 and TRBJ2-2; 7 positions agree with TRBD1. This CDR3 has 15 residues. Germline CDR1 reads SEHNR; CDR2 reads FQNEAQ (reference sequence). V shed 5 bases and J 7 bases; nucleotides not matched to a gene: 10. CDR3 amino acids: CASSPTGAESGELFF. CDR3 DNA sequence: TGTGCCAGCAGCCCTACAGGGGCGGAAAGCGGGGAGCTGTTTTTT.